Each of the 15 T cell receptor beta chains below was sequenced from the same sample in a study of cytomegalovirus exposure and HLA in healthy donors (dated by TCRdb to about 2017). The library was made by the immunoSEQ multiplex PCR assay. A mixture of 60 forward primers for TCR Vbeta segments and 13 reverse primers for TCR Jbeta segments was used in the multiplex PCR. Not all clones reach the TCRdb copy of this immuneACCESS table, which keeps in-frame sequences only. Checked studies attribute under half of the gap to unresolved V genes and leave the rest unexplained. The sample table records approximately 61,000 clones; over 70% of these occur just once. The ten most abundant clones make up roughly 50% of the sample. The specimen was PBMCs. The source is a man aged 45-65 years in good health and CMV-seropositive.

The chain has TRBV11-2 and TRBJ1-1; TRBD1 is a possible D gene (5 bases). The CDR3 runs to 16 residues. Germline CDR1 is SGHAT and CDR2 is FQNNGV. The ends were cut back, 7 bases at V and 1 base at J, with 19 bases in the middle. In DNA form, the CDR3 reads TGTGCCAGCAAATCCCGGGGGATTTTGGAGAACACTGAAGCTTTCTTT. As protein: CASKSRGILENTEAFF.

The chain carries TRBV30 and TRBJ2-7; 10 bases line up with TRBD2. The V segment lost 1 base and the J segment 5 bases; nucleotides outside the gene matches: 20. Germline CDR1 GTSNPN, CDR2 SVGIG (reference sequence). The CDR3 contains 19 residues. CDR3 bases: TGTGCCTGGAGTGAGGGGGTTTATCATAGCGGGGGGCGAACGCACGAGCAGTACTTC. Protein: CAWSEGVYHSGGRTHEQYF.

J is TRBJ1-3 and V is TRBV6-5; tentative D call: TRBD1 (5 bases). V lost 6 bases and J lost 0, with 12 bases in between. The CDR3 length is 15 residues. From germline, CDR1 is MNHEY and CDR2 SVGAGI. This CDR3 is CASSRGGTSGNTIYF. For the CDR3, the DNA is TGTGCCAGCAGCCGCGGGGGAACCTCTGGAAACACCATATATTTT.

The gene calls are TRBV6-5 and TRBJ2-7; D is possibly TRBD1 (6 bases). Trimming cost V 2 bases and J 5 bases, with 16 bases left between them. The germline V gene encodes CDR1 MNHEY and CDR2 SVGAGI. The CDR3 covers 15 residues. The CDR3, as DNA: TGTGCCAGCAGTTACAATCCGCAGGGGATCAACGAGCAGTACTTC. It encodes CASSYNPQGINEQYF.

This clone has only one observation. This chain joins TRBV11-1 and TRBJ2-5, with a weak D call TRBD1 (5 bases). Deletions cut 5 bases from V and 0 bases from J, with 16 bases between. This CDR3 is built from 16 residues. Germline assignment: CDR1 SGHAT and CDR2 FQDESV (reference sequence). The CDR3 DNA is TGTGCCAGCAGCCCCAGGGCGACAGTTTACCAAGAGACCCAGTACTTC. This translates into CASSPRATVYQETQYF.

The chain links TRBV21-1 to TRBJ1-4; whether TRBD1, the table's D call, matches the DNA was not checked. TRBV21-1 constitutes a pseudogene. CDR3 length: 15 residues. This CDR3 reads CASSKNGRVGEKLFF. In DNA, the CDR3 is TGTGCCAGCAGCAAGAATGGCAGGGTTGGCGAAAAACTGTTTTTT.

For this clone: Germline and junction disagree at one end, which may indicate a read error. The chain recombines TRBV7-9 with TRBJ2-1; weak D call: TRBD2 (5 bases). CDR3 size: 17 residues. CDR1 and CDR2 from the germline V gene are SEHNR and FQNEAQ (reference sequence). CDR3 in DNA: TGTTCCAGCAGCTTAATCGGAACGGGAAGCTCCTACAATGAGCAGTTCTTC. Translating gives CSSSLIGTGSSYNEQFF.

The CDR3 reads CASSARQSTNEKLFF. The DNA for the CDR3 is TGTGCCAGCAGTGCCCGACAGTCCACTAATGAAAAACTGTTTTTT. J is TRBJ1-4 and V is TRBV2; possible D gene TRBD1, 5 bases. CDR1 SNHLY and CDR2 FYNNEI come from the germline V gene. The CDR3 sequence is 15 residues long. Trimming stripped 4 bases from V and 2 bases from J, with 11 bases between.

The rearrangement links TRBV4-1 to TRBJ2-1; TRBD2 agrees at 15 bases. The CDR3 has 19 residues. CDR1 is MGHRA, CDR2 YSYEKL, per germline. V was pared by 0 bases and J by 0 bases, with 3 bases of the junction left unmatched. The CDR3 is CASSQERTSGGASYNEQFF. The CDR3 DNA reads as TGCGCCAGCAGCCAAGAGAGGACTAGCGGGGGGGCCTCCTACAATGAGCAGTTCTTC.

V is TRBV28 and J is TRBJ2-5; 14 bases agree with TRBD2. Per the germline V gene, CDR1 is MDHEN and CDR2 is SYDVKM. This CDR3 has 21 residues. Trimming at V came to 5 bases and at J to 5 bases, leaving 22 bases not matched to a gene. In nucleotides, the CDR3 is TGTGCCAGCAGTCTCAACACTGGGACTAGCGGGAGTCGGAGTCCGCGGGAGACCCAGTACTTC. Translated, it gives CASSLNTGTSGSRSPRETQYF. Based on the CDR3 plus reference TRBV28 and TRBJ2-5, the full variable domain is DVKVTQSSRYLVKRTGEKVFLECVQDMDHENMFWYRQDPGLGLRLIYFSYDVKMKEKGDIPEGYSVSREKKERFSLILESASTNQTSMYLCASSLNTGTSGSRSPRETQYFGPGTRLLVL.

The chain carries TRBV7-3 and TRBJ2-3; TRBD2 agrees at 7 bases. Germline V gene sequence: CDR1 SGHTA, CDR2 FQGTGA. The CDR3 consists of 15 residues. The V segment lost 6 bases and the J segment 5 bases; nucleotides outside the gene matches: 11. The CDR3 is CASSYGRESGDTQYF. DNA of the CDR3: TGTGCCAGCAGTTATGGGCGGGAGTCCGGAGATACGCAGTATTTT.

The rearrangement links TRBV9 to TRBJ2-2; possibly TRBD1 for D (5 bases). This CDR3 has 15 residues. Per the germline V gene, CDR1 is SGDLS and CDR2 is YYNGEE. V lost 2 bases to trimming and J lost 0 bases, with 8 bases between them. The CDR3 is CASSVRQSNTGELFF. Written as DNA, the CDR3 is TGTGCCAGCAGCGTTCGACAGTCGAACACCGGGGAGCTGTTTTTT.

This clone has just a few counts. The rearrangement joins TRBV11-2 to TRBJ2-7, with 8 bases identical to TRBD1. CDR1 and CDR2 (germline): SGHAT, FQNNGV. CDR3 length: 15 amino acids. V shed 3 bases and J 0 bases; nucleotides not matched to a gene: 4. CDR3 bases: TGTGCCAGCAGCTTTTCGACAGGGGACTCCTACGAGCAGTACTTC. It codes for CASSFSTGDSYEQYF.

This chain links TRBV30 with TRBJ1-2; D is ambiguous. Trimming removed 2 bases at V and 5 bases at J, with 18 bases between. The CDR3 sequence is 15 residues long. Germline values: CDR1 GTSNPN, CDR2 SVGIG (reference sequence). CDR3 protein: CAWSRWRELIYGYTF. The CDR3 DNA is TGTGCCTGGAGTCGGTGGCGGGAACTTATTTATGGCTACACCTTC.

The rearrangement uses TRBV30 and TRBJ2-3, with D perhaps matching TRBD1 (5 bases). V lost 0 bases and J lost 5, with 18 bases in between. The CDR3 totals 16 residues. Per germline, CDR1 GTSNPN and CDR2 SVGIG (reference sequence). The CDR3 loop is CAWSVGAGNSGDTQYF. The CDR3 nucleotides are TGTGCCTGGAGTGTAGGGGCAGGGAATTCAGGAGATACGCAGTATTTT. The full variable domain, its missing parts supplied by reference TRBV30 and TRBJ2-3, is SQTIHQWPATLVQPVGSPLSLECTVEGTSNPNLYWYRQAAGRGLQLLFYSVGIGQISSEVPQNLSASRPQDRQFILSSKKLLLSDSGFYLCAWSVGAGNSGDTQYFGPGTRLTVL.